This T cell receptor beta chain was sequenced during a study of T cells in Graves' hyperthyroidism and ophthalmopathy. Graves' hyperthyroidism is called stable when ophthalmopathy does not progress within 18 months. From germline, CDR1 is DFQATT and CDR2 SNEGSKA (reference sequence). V shed 0 bases, J shed 4 bases, and the junction held 5 bases outside the gene matches. This CDR3 comprises 16 residues. Many counts were recorded for this clonotype. Template material for amplifying TCR beta CDR3 regions consisted of RNA transcripts. The TCR CDR3 first-round RT-PCR relied on the HTBI primer set. From the multiplex PCR reads, TCRdb called clonotypes with MiXCR, one entry per CDR3 protein. There are more than 450,000 distinct CDR3 sequences in the sample; about 14% occur only once, and approximately 15% lies in the top ten.

The source is a woman aged 35 to 49 with Graves' hyperthyroidism. Specimen: blood. The rearrangement joins TRBV20-1 to TRBJ2-1, with 11 positions matching TRBD2. The CDR3 here is CSARDSGLAVYNEQFF. DNA for the CDR3: TGCAGTGCTAGAGATTCGGGACTAGCGGTTTACAATGAGCAGTTCTTC.